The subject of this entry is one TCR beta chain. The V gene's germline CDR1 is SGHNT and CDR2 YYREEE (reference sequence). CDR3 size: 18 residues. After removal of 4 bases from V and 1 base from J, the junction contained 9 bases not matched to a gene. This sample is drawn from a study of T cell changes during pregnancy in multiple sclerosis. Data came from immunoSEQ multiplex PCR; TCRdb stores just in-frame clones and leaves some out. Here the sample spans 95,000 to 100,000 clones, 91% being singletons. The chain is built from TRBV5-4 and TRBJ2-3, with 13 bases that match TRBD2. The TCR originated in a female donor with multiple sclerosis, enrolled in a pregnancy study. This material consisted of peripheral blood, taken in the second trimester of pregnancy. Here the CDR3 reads CASSPGLAGAVGTDTQYF. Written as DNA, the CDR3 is TGTGCCAGCAGCCCAGGACTAGCGGGAGCTGTTGGCACAGATACGCAGTATTTT.